This entry features one T cell receptor beta chain sequence. What it binds is not known. The data were obtained in a study of CD8 T cells in ankylosing spondylitis. The CDR3 sequence is 14 residues long. Germline CDR1 and CDR2: SGDLS and YYNGEE. The trim removed 6 bases at V and 8 bases at J, leaving 7 bases unmatched. Findings of the study overall: Characteristic, it appeared, of ankylosing spondylitis blood was a TCR beta motif of about eight highly homologous variants. Enrichment of disease-linked clones was reportedly significant in matched ankylosing spondylitis synovial fluid. In synovial fluid and blood from reactive arthritis, some motif variants were previously reported. CD8+ by phenotype, disease-linked clones were relatively rare in peripheral blood.

TCRdb itself ran the 5' RACE reads through MiXCR, one entry per CDR3 protein. This table holds roughly 39,000 distinct CDR3 sequences, around 2.8% found once. This sequence originates from a male donor with ankylosing spondylitis or in good health (not recorded which). The chain recombines TRBV9 with TRBJ2-1; 11 bases match TRBD2. Material: blood, either unsorted or a sorted T cell fraction (not recorded which). The CDR3 coding sequence is TGTGCCAGCAACCGGGAGACTAGCGGGGATGAGCAGTTCTTC. Encoded protein: CASNRETSGDEQFF.